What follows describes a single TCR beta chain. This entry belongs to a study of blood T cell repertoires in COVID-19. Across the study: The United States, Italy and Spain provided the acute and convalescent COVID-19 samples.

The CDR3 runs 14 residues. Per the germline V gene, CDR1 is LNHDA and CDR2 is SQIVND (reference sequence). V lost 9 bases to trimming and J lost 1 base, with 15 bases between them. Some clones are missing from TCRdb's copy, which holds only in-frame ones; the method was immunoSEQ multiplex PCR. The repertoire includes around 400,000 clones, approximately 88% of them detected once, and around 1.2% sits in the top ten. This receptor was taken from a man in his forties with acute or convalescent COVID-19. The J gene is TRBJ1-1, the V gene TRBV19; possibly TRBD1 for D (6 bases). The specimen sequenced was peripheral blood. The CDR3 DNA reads TGTGCCAGCACGGGACAACTAACGAACACTGAAGCTTTCTTT. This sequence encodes CASTGQLTNTEAFF.